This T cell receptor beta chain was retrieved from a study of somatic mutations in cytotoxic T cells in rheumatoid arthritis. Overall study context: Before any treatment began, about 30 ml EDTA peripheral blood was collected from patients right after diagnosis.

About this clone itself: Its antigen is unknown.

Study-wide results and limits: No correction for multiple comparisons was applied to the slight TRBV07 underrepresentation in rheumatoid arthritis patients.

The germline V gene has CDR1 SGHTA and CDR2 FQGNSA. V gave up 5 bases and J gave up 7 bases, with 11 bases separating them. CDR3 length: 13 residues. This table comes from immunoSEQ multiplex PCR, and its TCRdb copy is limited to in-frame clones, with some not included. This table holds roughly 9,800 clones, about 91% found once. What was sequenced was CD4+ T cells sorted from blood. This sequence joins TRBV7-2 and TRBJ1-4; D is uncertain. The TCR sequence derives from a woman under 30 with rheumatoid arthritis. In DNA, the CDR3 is TGTGCCAGCAGCGCCCTTCCGCGTGAAAAACTGTTTTTT. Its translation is CASSALPREKLFF.